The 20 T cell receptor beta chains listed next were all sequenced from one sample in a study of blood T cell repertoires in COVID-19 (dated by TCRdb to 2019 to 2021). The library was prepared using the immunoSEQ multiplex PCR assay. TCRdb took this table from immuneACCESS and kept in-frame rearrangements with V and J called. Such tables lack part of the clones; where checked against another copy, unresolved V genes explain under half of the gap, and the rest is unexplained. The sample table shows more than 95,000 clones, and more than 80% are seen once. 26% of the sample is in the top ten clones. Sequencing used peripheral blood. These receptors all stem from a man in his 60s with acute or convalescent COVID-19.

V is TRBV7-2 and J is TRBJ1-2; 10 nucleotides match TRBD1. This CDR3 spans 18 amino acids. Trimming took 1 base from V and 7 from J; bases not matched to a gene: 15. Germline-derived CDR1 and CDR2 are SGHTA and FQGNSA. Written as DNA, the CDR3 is TGTGCCAGCAGCTTAGTGGCCAGAACCGGGACAGGGGATCCTGGCTACACCTTC. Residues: CASSLVARTGTGDPGYTF.

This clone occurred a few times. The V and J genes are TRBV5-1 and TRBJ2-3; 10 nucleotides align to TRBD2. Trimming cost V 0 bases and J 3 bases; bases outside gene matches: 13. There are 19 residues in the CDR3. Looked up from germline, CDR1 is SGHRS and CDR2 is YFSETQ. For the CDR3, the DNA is TGCGCCAGCAGCTTGGCCCCCGGGGCTAGCGGGAGTTCGACAGATACGCAGTATTTT. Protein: CASSLAPGASGSSTDTQYF. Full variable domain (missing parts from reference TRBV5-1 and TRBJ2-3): KAGVTQTPRYLIKTRGQQVTLSCSPISGHRSVSWYQQTPGQGLQFLFEYFSETQRNKGNFPGRFSGRQFSNSRSEMNVSTLELGDSALYLCASSLAPGASGSSTDTQYFGPGTRLTVL.

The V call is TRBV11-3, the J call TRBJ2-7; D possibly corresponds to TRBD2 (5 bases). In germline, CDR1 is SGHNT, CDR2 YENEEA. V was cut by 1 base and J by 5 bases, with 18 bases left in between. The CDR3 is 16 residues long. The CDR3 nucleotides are TGTGCCAGCAGCTTAGTTGTACGGGATAGGCGGGACGAGCAGTACTTC. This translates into CASSLVVRDRRDEQYF.

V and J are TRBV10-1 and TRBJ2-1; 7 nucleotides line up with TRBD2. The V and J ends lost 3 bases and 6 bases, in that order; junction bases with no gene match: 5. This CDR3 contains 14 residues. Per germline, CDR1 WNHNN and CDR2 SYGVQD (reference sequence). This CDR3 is CASSEWRGSNEQFF. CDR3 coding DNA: TGCGCCAGCAGTGAATGGCGGGGGAGCAATGAGCAGTTCTTC.

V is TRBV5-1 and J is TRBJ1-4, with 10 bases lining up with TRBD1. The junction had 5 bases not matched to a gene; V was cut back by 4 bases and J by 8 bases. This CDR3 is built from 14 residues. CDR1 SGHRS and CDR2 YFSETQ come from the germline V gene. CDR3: CASSETGGEEKLFF. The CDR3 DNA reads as TGCGCCAGCAGCGAGACAGGGGGCGAAGAAAAACTGTTTTTT.

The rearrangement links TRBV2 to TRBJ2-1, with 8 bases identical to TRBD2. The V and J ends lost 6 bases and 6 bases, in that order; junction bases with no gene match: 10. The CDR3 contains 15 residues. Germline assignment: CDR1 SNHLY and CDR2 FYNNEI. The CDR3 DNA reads TGTGCCAGCAGGGGAATAGCGGGACCCAGCAATGAGCAGTTCTTC. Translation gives CASRGIAGPSNEQFF.

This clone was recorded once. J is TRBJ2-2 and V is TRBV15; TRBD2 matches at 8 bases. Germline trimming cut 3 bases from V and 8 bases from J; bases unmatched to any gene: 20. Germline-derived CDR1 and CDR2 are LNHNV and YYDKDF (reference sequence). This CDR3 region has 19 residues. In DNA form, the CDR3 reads TGTGCCACCAGCAGGGGGAAGGGGCTAGCGGGCTCGAGGACTGGGGAGCTGTTTTTT. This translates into CATSRGKGLAGSRTGELFF.

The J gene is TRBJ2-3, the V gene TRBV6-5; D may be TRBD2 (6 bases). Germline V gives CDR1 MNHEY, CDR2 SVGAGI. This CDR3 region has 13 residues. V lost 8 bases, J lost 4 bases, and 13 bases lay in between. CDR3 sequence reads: CASLRLVPDTQYF. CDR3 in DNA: TGTGCCAGCCTTAGACTAGTCCCAGATACGCAGTATTTT.

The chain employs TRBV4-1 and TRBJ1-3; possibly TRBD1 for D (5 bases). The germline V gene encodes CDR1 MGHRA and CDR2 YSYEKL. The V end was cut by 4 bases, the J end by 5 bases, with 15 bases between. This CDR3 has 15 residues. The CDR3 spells CASSRLPTARNTIYF. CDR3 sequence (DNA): TGCGCCAGCAGCCGTCTGCCGACAGCAAGAAACACCATATATTTT.

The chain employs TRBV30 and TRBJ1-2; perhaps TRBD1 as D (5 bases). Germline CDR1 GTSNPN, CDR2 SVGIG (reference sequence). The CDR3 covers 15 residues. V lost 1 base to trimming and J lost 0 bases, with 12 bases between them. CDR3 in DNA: TGTGCCTGGAGTGCGACTCAGACAGCTAACTATGGCTACACCTTC. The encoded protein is CAWSATQTANYGYTF.

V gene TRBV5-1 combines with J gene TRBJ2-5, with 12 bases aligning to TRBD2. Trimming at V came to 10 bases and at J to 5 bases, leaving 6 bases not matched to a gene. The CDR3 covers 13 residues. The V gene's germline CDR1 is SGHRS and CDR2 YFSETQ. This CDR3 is CASTSGGGETQYF. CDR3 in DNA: TGCGCCTCGACTAGCGGGGGCGGCGAGACCCAGTACTTC.

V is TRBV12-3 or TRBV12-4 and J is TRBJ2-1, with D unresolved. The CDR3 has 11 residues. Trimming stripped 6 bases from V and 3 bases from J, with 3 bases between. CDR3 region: CASSNYNEQFF. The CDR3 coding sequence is TGTGCCAGCAGCAACTACAATGAGCAGTTCTTC.

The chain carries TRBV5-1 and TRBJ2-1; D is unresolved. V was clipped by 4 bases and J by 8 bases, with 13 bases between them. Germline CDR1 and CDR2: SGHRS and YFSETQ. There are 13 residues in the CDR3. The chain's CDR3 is CASSLAEFYEQFF. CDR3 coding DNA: TGCGCCAGCAGCCTTGCGGAGTTCTATGAGCAGTTCTTC. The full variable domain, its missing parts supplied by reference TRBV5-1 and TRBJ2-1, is KAGVTQTPRYLIKTRGQQVTLSCSPISGHRSVSWYQQTPGQGLQFLFEYFSETQRNKGNFPGRFSGRQFSNSRSEMNVSTLELGDSALYLCASSLAEFYEQFFGPGTRLTVL.

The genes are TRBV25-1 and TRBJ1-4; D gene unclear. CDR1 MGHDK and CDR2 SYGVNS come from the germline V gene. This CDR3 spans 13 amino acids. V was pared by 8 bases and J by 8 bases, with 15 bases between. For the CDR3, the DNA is TGTGCCAGCGGAACCCCCTGGGAGGAAAAACTGTTTTTT. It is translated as CASGTPWEEKLFF.

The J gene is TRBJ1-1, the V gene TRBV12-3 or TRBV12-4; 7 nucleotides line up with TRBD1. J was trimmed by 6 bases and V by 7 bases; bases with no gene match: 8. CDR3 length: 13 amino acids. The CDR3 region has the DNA TGTGCCAGCACCGACCGGACAGGCGCTGAAGCTTTCTTT. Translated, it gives CASTDRTGAEAFF.

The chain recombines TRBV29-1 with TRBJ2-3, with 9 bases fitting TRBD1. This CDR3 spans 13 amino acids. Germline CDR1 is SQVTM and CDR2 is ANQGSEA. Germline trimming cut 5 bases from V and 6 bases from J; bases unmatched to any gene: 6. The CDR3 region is CSVTGTGRDTQYF. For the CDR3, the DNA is TGCAGCGTTACCGGGACAGGGAGGGATACGCAGTATTTT.

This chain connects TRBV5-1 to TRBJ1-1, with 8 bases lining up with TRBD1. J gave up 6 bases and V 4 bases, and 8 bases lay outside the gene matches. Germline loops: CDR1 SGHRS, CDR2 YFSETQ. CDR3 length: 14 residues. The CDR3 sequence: CASSEQTGVSEAFF. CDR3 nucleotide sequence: TGCGCCAGCAGCGAACAGACAGGGGTGTCTGAAGCTTTCTTT.

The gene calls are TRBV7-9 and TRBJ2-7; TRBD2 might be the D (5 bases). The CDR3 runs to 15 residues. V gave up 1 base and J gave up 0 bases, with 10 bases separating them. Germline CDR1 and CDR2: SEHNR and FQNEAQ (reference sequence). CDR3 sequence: CASSLGQRSSYEQYF. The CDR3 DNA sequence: TGTGCCAGCAGCTTAGGGCAGCGGAGCTCCTACGAGCAGTACTTC. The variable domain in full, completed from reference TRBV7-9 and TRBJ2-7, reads DTGVSQNPRHKITKRGQNVTFRCDPISEHNRLYWYRQTLGQGPEFLTYFQNEAQLEKSRLLSDRFSAERPKGSFSTLEIQRTEQGDSAMYLCASSLGQRSSYEQYFGPGTRLTVT.

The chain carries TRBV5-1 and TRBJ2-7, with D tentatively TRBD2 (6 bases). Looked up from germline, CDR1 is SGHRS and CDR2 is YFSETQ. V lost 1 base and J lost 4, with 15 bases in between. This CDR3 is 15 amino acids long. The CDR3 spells CASSLTGVTAYEQYF. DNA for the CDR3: TGCGCCAGCAGCTTGACGGGAGTGACGGCATACGAGCAGTACTTC.

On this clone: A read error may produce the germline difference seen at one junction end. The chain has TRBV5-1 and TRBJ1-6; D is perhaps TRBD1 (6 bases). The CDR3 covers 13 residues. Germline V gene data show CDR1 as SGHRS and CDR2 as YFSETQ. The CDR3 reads CASSLEGDSPLHF. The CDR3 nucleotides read TGCGCCAGCAGTTTGGAGGGGGATTCACCCCTCCACTTT.